What follows are 6 T cell receptor beta chains derived from one specimen sequenced in a study of blood T cell repertoires in COVID-19 (dated by TCRdb to 2018 to 2020). Libraries were constructed by the immunoSEQ multiplex PCR assay. Sourced from immuneACCESS, this table was stored by TCRdb with only in-frame sequences that have V and J called. A share of the clones is absent; for the studies checked, an unresolved V gene accounts for under half, and the remainder has no known explanation. The table for this sample lists 50,000 to 55,000 clones; 85% to 90% of them were counted only once. Less than 15% of the sample comes from the top ten. Sequencing input: peripheral blood. These TCRs come from a man between 65 and 79 years old with acute or convalescent COVID-19.

The chain has TRBV2 and TRBJ1-6, with 7 bases aligning to TRBD1. The length of the CDR3 is 14 residues. Trimming took 8 bases from V and 7 from J; bases not matched to a gene: 8. The germline V gene encodes CDR1 SNHLY and CDR2 FYNNEI. For the CDR3, the DNA is TGTGCCAGCGCCCGGACAGGCAAAAATTCACCCCTCCACTTT. It is translated as CASARTGKNSPLHF.

This rearrangement joins TRBV6-5 to TRBJ1-5, with D perhaps matching TRBD1 (6 bases). The CDR3 totals 14 residues. CDR1 is MNHEY, CDR2 SVGAGI, per germline. The V end was cut by 4 bases, the J end by 7 bases, with 14 bases between. This CDR3 is CASSSPGTFQPQHF. The CDR3 DNA is TGTGCCAGCAGTTCGCCTGGGACATTCCAGCCCCAGCATTTT.

This clone has a single count. The chain has TRBV24-1 and TRBJ2-5; TRBD2 matches at 8 bases. Germline V gene data show CDR1 as KGHDR and CDR2 as SFDVKD. V gave up 3 bases and J gave up 4 bases; unmatched junction bases: 3. The CDR3 has 14 amino acids. The CDR3 DNA is TGTGCCACCAGTGATCCCCGGGGGGGAGAGACCCAGTACTTC. This codes for CATSDPRGGETQYF.

The V gene is TRBV27, the J gene TRBJ2-3; D uncertain. This CDR3 has 12 amino acids. Germline CDR1 MNHEY, CDR2 SMNVEV (reference sequence). V was cut by 5 bases and J by 2 bases, with 5 bases left in between. The CDR3 protein is CASSLTTDTQYF. The CDR3 coding sequence is TGTGCCAGCAGTCTAACCACAGATACGCAGTATTTT.

The gene calls are TRBV25-1 and TRBJ1-6; 10 bases match TRBD1. After removal of 2 bases from V and 8 bases from J, the junction contained 3 bases not matched to a gene. This CDR3 region has 15 residues. Germline CDR1 is MGHDK and CDR2 is SYGVNS. Written as DNA, the CDR3 is TGTGCCAGCAGTGAAGCGACAGGGGGCTATTCACCCCTCCACTTT. Its translation is CASSEATGGYSPLHF.

This clone was found once. The V and J genes are TRBV11-2 and TRBJ1-1; unclear D gene. Germline CDR1 SGHAT, CDR2 FQNNGV. The V end lost 0 bases, the J end lost 1 base, and 6 bases lay between the germline ends. This CDR3 has 14 residues. CDR3 coding DNA: TGTGCCAGCAGCTTAGATCCAGGGAACACTGAAGCTTTCTTT. This encodes CASSLDPGNTEAFF. The whole variable domain, remainder taken from reference TRBV11-2 and TRBJ1-1, is EAGVAQSPRYKIIEKRQSVAFWCNPISGHATLYWYQQILGQGPKLLIQFQNNGVVDDSQLPKDRFSAERLKGVDSTLKIQPAKLEDSAVYLCASSLDPGNTEAFFGQGTRLTVV.